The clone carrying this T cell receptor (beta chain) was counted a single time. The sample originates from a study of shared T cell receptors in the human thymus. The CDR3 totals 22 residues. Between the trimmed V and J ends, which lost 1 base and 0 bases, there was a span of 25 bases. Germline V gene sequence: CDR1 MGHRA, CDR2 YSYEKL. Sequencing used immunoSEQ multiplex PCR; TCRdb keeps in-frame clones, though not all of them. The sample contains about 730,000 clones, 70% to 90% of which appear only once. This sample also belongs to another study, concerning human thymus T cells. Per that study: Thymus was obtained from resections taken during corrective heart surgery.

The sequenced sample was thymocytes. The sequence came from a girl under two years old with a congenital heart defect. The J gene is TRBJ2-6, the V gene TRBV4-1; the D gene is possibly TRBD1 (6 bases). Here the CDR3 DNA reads TGCGCCAGCAGCCAAGCGAACTCAGGGGTCTTAGGCCCCCTCTCTGGGGCCAACGTCCTGACTTTC. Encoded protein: CASSQANSGVLGPLSGANVLTF.